The table lists the clone carrying this T cell receptor beta chain with many counts. What it binds is unknown. This sample was taken from a study of identical twins. Notes on the study in general: In drawing conclusions, the study used cross-sectional statistical analysis and did not follow the same donors.

With 6 bases removed from V and 8 bases from J, the gap between germline ends came to 10 bases. The CDR3 covers 10 residues. Germline V gene sequence: CDR1 DFQATT, CDR2 SNEGSKA (reference sequence). TCRdb re-analysed the 5' RACE reads in MiXCR, keeping a single row per CDR3 protein. This table holds 750,000 to 950,000 distinct CDR3 sequences, roughly an eighth found once. These same records also appear under a second study, on yellow fever vaccine responses in identical twins. That study adds: Twins' vaccine T cell response reportedly gave the appearance of partial convergence and partial personalization.

Sequencing was performed on PBMCs. The genes are TRBV20-1 and TRBJ1-1, with D unclear. The source is a woman aged 18 to 35 in good health. The CDR3 protein is CSASTAEAFF. The CDR3 coding sequence is TGCAGTGCAAGTACAGCAGAAGCTTTCTTT.